The next 10 T cell receptor beta chains were all read from a single sample in a study of cytomegalovirus exposure and HLA in healthy donors. PCR used 60 Vbeta primers and 13 Jbeta primers. Only in-frame clones appear in the TCRdb table, and some are missing; sequencing was by immunoSEQ multiplex PCR. This table has about 100,000 clones, 81% appearing once. The source material was PBMCs. Receptor source: a woman in her 70s in good health and CMV-seropositive.

The chain joins TRBV15 to TRBJ1-4; D gene unclear. Germline values: CDR1 LNHNV, CDR2 YYDKDF (reference sequence). Between the trimmed V and J ends, which lost 3 bases and 7 bases, there was a span of 18 bases. The length of the CDR3 is 16 residues. The CDR3: CATSRGPGLGSEKLFF. DNA for the CDR3: TGTGCCACCAGCAGGGGTCCGGGTTTGGGGAGTGAAAAACTGTTTTTT.

This clone showed up just once. This chain links TRBV18 with TRBJ2-3; 9 nucleotides line up with TRBD2. Germline-derived CDR1 and CDR2 are KGHSH and LQKENI. Trimming took 2 bases from V and 3 from J; bases not matched to a gene: 6. The CDR3 length is 16 residues. The CDR3 sequence is CASSPNRLAGTDTQYF. CDR3 nucleotides: TGTGCCAGCTCACCAAATAGGCTAGCGGGAACAGATACGCAGTATTTT.

This clone was recorded only once. The J gene is TRBJ1-3, the V gene TRBV18; D unresolved. Trimming cost V 0 bases and J 0 bases, with 9 bases left between them. This CDR3 is built from 16 residues. From germline, CDR1 is KGHSH and CDR2 LQKENI. Written as DNA, the CDR3 is TGTGCCAGCTCACCACCGAACAGTGTCTCTGGAAACACCATATATTTT. Amino acid sequence: CASSPPNSVSGNTIYF.

DNA of the CDR3: TGCGCCAGCAGCTTAACCCCGGGACAAATGAACACTGAAGCTTTCTTT. Protein sequence: CASSLTPGQMNTEAFF. This rearrangement joins TRBV4-3 to TRBJ1-1; TRBD1 is a possible D gene (6 bases). This CDR3 region has 16 residues. V lost 5 bases to trimming and J lost 0 bases, with 16 bases between them. From germline, CDR1 is LGHNA and CDR2 YSLEER.

This clone was recorded only once. This sequence joins TRBV5-1 and TRBJ2-7, with a weak D call TRBD1 (6 bases). V was trimmed by 1 base and J by 2 bases, leaving 10 bases between them. The germline V gene encodes CDR1 SGHRS and CDR2 YFSETQ. There are 14 residues in the CDR3. As DNA, the CDR3 is TGCGCCAGCAGCTTGATAGGGGGAACCTACGAGCAGTACTTC. This encodes CASSLIGGTYEQYF.

The CDR3 here is CASSSDRVDGYTF. CDR3 in DNA: TGCGCCAGCAGTTCGGACAGGGTAGATGGCTACACCTTC. This chain joins TRBV5-1 and TRBJ1-2; 8 positions agree with TRBD1. V lost 5 bases, J lost 6 bases, and 6 bases stayed unmatched. Germline-derived CDR1 and CDR2 are SGHRS and YFSETQ. The CDR3 is 13 residues long.

Only one count was recorded for this clone. The rearrangement links TRBV19 to TRBJ2-3; TRBD1 matches at 9 bases. The V gene's germline CDR1 is LNHDA and CDR2 SQIVND (reference sequence). Trimming at V came to 4 bases and at J to 6 bases, leaving 5 bases not matched to a gene. This CDR3 is built from 14 residues. CDR3 amino acids: CASSKTGGIDTQYF. In DNA, the CDR3 is TGTGCCAGTAGTAAGACAGGGGGAATTGATACGCAGTATTTT. The entire variable domain, with the rest obtained from reference TRBV19 and TRBJ2-3, is as follows: DGGITQSPKYLFRKEGQNVTLSCEQNLNHDAMYWYRQDPGQGLRLIYYSQIVNDFQKGDIAEGYSVSREKKESFPLTVTSAQKNPTAFYLCASSKTGGIDTQYFGPGTRLTVL.

The rearrangement joins TRBV27 to TRBJ2-5, with TRBD1 as a possible D gene (6 bases). Trimming pared 5 bases from V and 11 bases from J, leaving 12 bases between. Germline values: CDR1 MNHEY, CDR2 SMNVEV (reference sequence). The CDR3 covers 11 residues. The CDR3 region has the DNA TGTGCCAGCAGTACAGACAGGCGACAGTACTTC. This encodes CASSTDRRQYF.

A single count supports this clone. The chain combines TRBV7-9 with TRBJ2-5; 10 bases line up with TRBD2. The germline V gene has CDR1 SEHNR and CDR2 FQNEAQ (reference sequence). This CDR3 region has 15 residues. V lost 6 bases and J lost 5; bases outside the gene matches: 9. The CDR3 reads CASSLSGRADETQYF. The CDR3 DNA sequence: TGTGCCAGCAGTCTGAGCGGGAGGGCCGATGAGACCCAGTACTTC.

Note on this clone: A read error may account for a junction end that differs from germline. V usage is TRBV11-3 and J usage is TRBJ2-2, with D tentatively TRBD2 (5 bases). Germline CDR1 is SGHNT and CDR2 is YENEEA. The CDR3 consists of 12 residues. The CDR3 is CASSLTSGELSF. In DNA form, the CDR3 reads TGTGCCAGCAGCTTGACGTCCGGGGAGCTGTCTTTT.